Below are 13 T cell receptor beta chains sequenced from a single sample in a study of T-cell reconstitution after alpha-beta-depleted transplantation in children. Preparation of the TCRbeta library involved a method that used unique molecular identifiers. Each CDR3 protein is one row after TCRdb ran MiXCR on the PCR reads. This table holds 490,000 or so distinct CDR3 sequences, over 9.5% found once. The sample consisted of PBMCs, taken before TCRalphabeta/CD19-depleted stem cell transplant. The receptors derive from a child younger than 10 with inherited bone marrow failure, due to receive a stem cell transplant.

This clonotype was seen ten or more times. J is TRBJ2-2 and V is TRBV5-1; D assignment may be TRBD1 or TRBD2 (5 bases each). The CDR3 is 16 residues long. The germline gives CDR1 SGHRS, CDR2 YFSETQ. V lost 0 bases and J lost 7, with 16 bases in between. The CDR3 loop is CASSLDPGPAGGELFF. The CDR3 region has the DNA TGCGCCAGCAGCTTGGATCCGGGACCCGCGGGCGGGGAGCTGTTTTTT.

This clonotype was counted only a few times. The chain couples TRBV6-5 to TRBJ1-2, with a possible D match to TRBD1 (5 bases). The germline V gene has CDR1 MNHEY and CDR2 SVGAGI. V gave up 2 bases and J gave up 8 bases, with 24 bases separating them. The CDR3 loop spans 17 amino acids. The CDR3 DNA follows: TGTGCCAGCAGTTACGGCGCCGGGACTCTTTCCCGGCAGGGCTACACCTTC. This sequence encodes CASSYGAGTLSRQGYTF.

The sample holds many counts of this clonotype. The rearrangement uses TRBV15 and TRBJ2-7, with 7 bases aligning to TRBD1. CDR1 is LNHNV, CDR2 YYDKDF, per germline (reference sequence). Losses at the gene ends were 5 bases for V and 3 bases for J; bases not matched to a gene: 7. CDR3 size: 14 residues. The CDR3 is CATSFPGQIYEQYF. The CDR3 DNA follows: TGTGCCACCAGCTTTCCGGGACAGATCTACGAGCAGTACTTC.

This clonotype has a count of ten or more. The chain employs TRBV7-9 and TRBJ2-1, with 7 bases fitting TRBD1. CDR1 is SEHNR, CDR2 FQNEAQ, per germline (reference sequence). The ends lost 1 base at V and 10 bases at J; junction bases unmatched: 7. The CDR3 extends over 14 amino acids. In DNA form, the CDR3 reads TGTGCCAGCAGCTTAGGGGGATTGACAGGGGAGCAGTTCTTC. Its protein product is CASSLGGLTGEQFF.

This clonotype was seen only a few times. This chain joins TRBV6-5 and TRBJ2-7, with a tentative D call TRBD2 (6 bases). The CDR3 has 15 amino acids. Germline loops: CDR1 MNHEY, CDR2 SVGAGI. V was cut by 0 bases and J by 4 bases, with 13 bases left in between. This CDR3 reads CASSYSAGRIYEQYF. CDR3 bases: TGTGCCAGCAGTTACTCGGCAGGGAGGATTTACGAGCAGTACTTC.

This clonotype has just a few counts. The CDR3 DNA is TGTGCCAGCAGTTTGAATGGCGGGAGGCCCTCCTACAATGAGCAGTTCTTC. Protein: CASSLNGGRPSYNEQFF. The chain uses TRBV7-9 and TRBJ2-1, with TRBD2 matching 8 bases. The trim removed 6 bases at V and 0 bases at J, leaving 10 bases unmatched. CDR3 size: 17 residues. In germline, CDR1 is SEHNR, CDR2 FQNEAQ (reference sequence).

This clonotype was seen at least ten times. The rearrangement links TRBV4-3 to TRBJ1-3; weak D call: TRBD1 (6 bases). V lost 8 bases and J lost 4, with 15 bases in between. Germline CDR1 reads LGHNA; CDR2 reads YSLEER. The CDR3 sequence is 14 residues long. CDR3 nucleotides: TGCGCCAGCGCTAAACAGGGCTCGGGAAACACCATATATTTT. The encoded protein is CASAKQGSGNTIYF.

The table lists this clonotype with many counts. The rearrangement joins TRBV20-1 to TRBJ1-1; TRBD1 might be the D (5 bases). The CDR3 loop spans 15 amino acids. The germline V gene encodes CDR1 DFQATT and CDR2 SNEGSKA (reference sequence). V lost 3 bases and J 0 bases, leaving 14 bases between the germline ends. The CDR3 is CSAREGTELNTEAFF. The CDR3 DNA is TGCAGTGCTAGGGAAGGGACTGAATTGAACACTGAAGCTTTCTTT.

This clonotype was found many times. The chain joins TRBV7-9 to TRBJ1-2; 8 bases line up with TRBD1. The CDR3 covers 15 residues. Trimming cost V 3 bases and J 3 bases; bases outside gene matches: 6. The V gene's germline CDR1 is SEHNR and CDR2 FQNEAQ (reference sequence). The CDR3 DNA reads as TGTGCCAGCAGCTTCGGGACAGGAGTAGACTATGGCTACACCTTC. Protein product: CASSFGTGVDYGYTF.

This clonotype was observed a few times. The rearrangement joins TRBV7-9 to TRBJ2-2; TRBD1 aligns across 9 bases. V lost 11 bases to trimming and J lost 4 bases; unmatched junction nucleotides: 8. This CDR3 comprises 14 residues. Germline CDR1 is SEHNR and CDR2 is FQNEAQ (reference sequence). The CDR3 DNA follows: TGTGCCGGCGACAGGGGGATGATCACCGGGGAGCTGTTTTTT. The encoded protein is CAGDRGMITGELFF.

This clonotype was recorded at least ten times. This chain connects TRBV29-1 to TRBJ1-4; no definite D call. This CDR3 is built from 15 residues. Germline assignment: CDR1 SQVTM and CDR2 ANQGSEA. The V gene lost 4 bases and the J gene lost 3 bases, with 15 bases spanning the gap. CDR3 DNA sequence: TGCAGCGTTGTGGAGGGTGCGGGTGCTAATGAAAAACTGTTTTTT. It codes for CSVVEGAGANEKLFF.

The sample holds many counts of this clonotype. The gene calls are TRBV7-9 and TRBJ1-1, with 12 bases that match TRBD1. Trimming removed 6 bases from V and 5 bases from J; junction bases left unmatched: 7. Germline loops: CDR1 SEHNR, CDR2 FQNEAQ (reference sequence). This CDR3 is 15 amino acids long. The CDR3 loop reads CASSAGQGASTEAFF. In nucleotides, the CDR3 is TGTGCCAGCAGTGCGGGACAGGGGGCTAGTACTGAAGCTTTCTTT.

This clonotype was seen ten or more times. The chain employs TRBV5-4 and TRBJ2-5, with D tentatively TRBD1 (5 bases). Germline CDR1 SGHNT, CDR2 YYREEE (reference sequence). V was cut by 0 bases and J by 5 bases, with 17 bases left in between. The CDR3 totals 16 residues. CDR3: CASSLGGRAPGETQYF. The CDR3 DNA is TGTGCCAGCAGCTTGGGAGGCAGGGCCCCAGGGGAGACCCAGTACTTC.